This T cell receptor (beta chain) was documented in a study of blood T cell repertoires in COVID-19. On the study more broadly: Acute and convalescent COVID-19 samples came from the United States, Italy and Spain. From T cells, B-cell-depleted T cells, or PBMCs came the material, which was cDNA or gDNA.

Data came from immunoSEQ multiplex PCR; TCRdb stores just in-frame clones and leaves some out. The table lists more than 150,000 clones, about four fifths of them singletons. The CDR3 covers 14 residues. Germline lookup yields CDR1 SNHLY and CDR2 FYNNEI. V was pared by 8 bases and J by 8 bases, with 21 bases between. This TCR derives from a human donor in a cohort sampled during active COVID-19. The sequenced material came from peripheral blood. The chain is built from TRBV2 and TRBJ1-1; a possible D gene is TRBD1 (5 bases). In nucleotides, the CDR3 is TGTGCCAGCTGGGGCGGACGGCCGATATTAGAAGCTTTCTTT. Translated, it gives CASWGGRPILEAFF. Together with reference TRBV2 and TRBJ1-1, the CDR3 gives the full variable domain: EPEVTQTPSHQVTQMGQEVILRCVPISNHLYFYWYRQILGQKVEFLVSFYNNEISEKSEIFDDQFSVERPDGSNFTLKIRSTKLEDSAMYFCASWGGRPILEAFFGQGTRLTVV.